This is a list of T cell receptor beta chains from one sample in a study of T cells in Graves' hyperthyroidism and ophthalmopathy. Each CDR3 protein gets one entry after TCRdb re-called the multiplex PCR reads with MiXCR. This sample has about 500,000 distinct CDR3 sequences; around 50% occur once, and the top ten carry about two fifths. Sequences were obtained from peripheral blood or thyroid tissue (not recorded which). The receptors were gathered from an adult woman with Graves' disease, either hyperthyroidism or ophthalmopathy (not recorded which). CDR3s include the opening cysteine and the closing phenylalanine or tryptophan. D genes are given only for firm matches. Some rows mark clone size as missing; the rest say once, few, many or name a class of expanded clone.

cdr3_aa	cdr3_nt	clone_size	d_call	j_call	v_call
CASRETGGGNTGELFF	TGTGCCAGCAGAGAAACAGGGGGCGGGAACACCGGGGAGCTGTTTTTT	many	TRBD1	TRBJ2-2	TRBV25-1
CASSLGAGGDGYTF	TGTGCCAGCAGTTTAGGGGCAGGGGGCGACGGCTACACCTTC	few	TRBD1	TRBJ1-2	TRBV12-3/TRBV12-4
CASSEYRGAQEQYF	TGTGCCAGCAGTGAATATAGAGGGGCGCAGGAGCAGTACTTC	.	.	TRBJ2-7	TRBV25-1
CASSQTDSSDNYGYTF	TGTGCCAGCAGCCAAACGGACAGTTCGGATAACTATGGCTACACCTTC	many	.	TRBJ1-2	TRBV4-2
CASSFRQGYTF	TGTGCCAGCAGCTTTCGCCAGGGCTACACCTTC	.	.	TRBJ1-2	TRBV2
CSASHTSGSGETQYF	TGCAGTGCTAGCCATACTAGCGGGAGCGGTGAGACCCAGTACTTC	.	TRBD2	TRBJ2-5	TRBV20-1
CASSQDLDREETQYF	TGCGCCAGCAGCCAAGATTTGGACAGGGAGGAGACCCAGTACTTC	many	TRBD1	TRBJ2-5	TRBV4-3
CASSLDGGYSNQPQHF	TGTGCCAGCAGCTTAGATGGGGGATATAGCAATCAGCCCCAGCATTTT	.	.	TRBJ1-5	TRBV7-8
CAIMEGAGYTF	TGTGCCATCATGGAGGGGGCGGGCTACACCTTC	many	TRBD1	TRBJ1-2	TRBV10-3
CASSLARSHGNTIYF	TGTGCCAGCAGCTTAGCGCGCAGTCATGGAAACACCATATATTTT	many	.	TRBJ1-3	TRBV7-2
CSAVGGQGTEAFF	TGCAGTGCTGTTGGGGGGCAAGGAACTGAAGCTTTCTTT	few	.	TRBJ1-1	TRBV20-1
CSVGTTGEQYF	TGCAGCGTGGGGACTACCGGCGAGCAGTACTTC	.	TRBD2	TRBJ2-7	TRBV29-1
CASSDRETQYF	TGTGCCAGCAGTGATCGAGAGACCCAGTACTTC	many	.	TRBJ2-5	TRBV25-1
CASSLVPAAGNTGELFF	TGTGCCAGCAGCTTAGTCCCGGCTGCGGGAAACACCGGGGAGCTGTTTTTT	many	.	TRBJ2-2	TRBV7-2